This passage covers 19 T cell receptor beta chains from one sample sequenced in a study of OX40 agonist ivuxolimab in advanced cancers. Sequencing was performed with immunoSEQ multiplex PCR; in TCRdb, only in-frame clones are kept and a portion is missing. The table records some 31,000 clones, around 87% of them present only once. The sample was CD4+ or CD8+ T cells sorted from blood, taken in a trial of the OX40 agonist ivuxolimab. These receptor sequences come from an adult with an advanced solid tumor such as melanoma, head and neck, liver or kidney cancer.

This chain links TRBV19 with TRBJ2-1; 10 positions match TRBD1. This CDR3 has 16 residues. Per the germline V gene, CDR1 is LNHDA and CDR2 is SQIVND (reference sequence). The V segment lost 1 base and the J segment 7 bases; nucleotides outside the gene matches: 7. The CDR3 is CASSIGGDRGRNEQFF. Here the CDR3 DNA reads TGTGCCAGTAGTATAGGGGGGGACAGGGGTAGGAATGAGCAGTTCTTC. The whole variable domain, filled in from reference TRBV19 and TRBJ2-1, reads DGGITQSPKYLFRKEGQNVTLSCEQNLNHDAMYWYRQDPGQGLRLIYYSQIVNDFQKGDIAEGYSVSREKKESFPLTVTSAQKNPTAFYLCASSIGGDRGRNEQFFGPGTRLTVL.

This clone was detected a few times. This sequence joins TRBV6-5 and TRBJ1-3; no definite D call. The germline V gene has CDR1 MNHEY and CDR2 SVGAGI. The CDR3 has 16 amino acids. Between the trimmed V and J ends, which lost 0 bases and 0 bases, there was a span of 9 bases. CDR3: CASSYSDGFSGNTIYF. CDR3 DNA: TGTGCCAGCAGTTACTCGGACGGATTCTCTGGAAACACCATATATTTT.

The J gene is TRBJ2-7, the V gene TRBV11-3; perhaps TRBD2 as D (6 bases). Trimming took off 5 bases at V and 7 bases at J, with 18 bases between the two ends. Looked up from germline, CDR1 is SGHNT and CDR2 is YENEEA. The CDR3 covers 14 residues. The CDR3 sequence: CASSPRAGSGEQYF. In DNA, the CDR3 is TGTGCCAGCAGCCCCCGGGCGGGGTCGGGGGAGCAGTACTTC.

The genes are TRBV5-1 and TRBJ2-1, with 7 bases lining up with TRBD1. Germline CDR1 and CDR2: SGHRS and YFSETQ. CDR3 length: 16 residues. J gave up 2 bases and V 4 bases, and 9 bases lay outside the gene matches. The CDR3 region has the DNA TGCGCCAGCAGCCTGCGACAGGACAGGCCCTACAATGAGCAGTTCTTC. This codes for CASSLRQDRPYNEQFF.

The rearrangement links TRBV5-1 to TRBJ2-2; D perhaps matches TRBD2 (5 bases). The CDR3 totals 13 residues. Trimming removed 3 bases from V and 3 bases from J, with 6 bases in between. Germline values: CDR1 SGHRS, CDR2 YFSETQ. The CDR3 sequence is CASSSRDTGELFF. The CDR3 DNA reads as TGCGCCAGCAGCTCGAGGGACACCGGGGAGCTGTTTTTT.

CDR3 sequence (DNA): TGTGCCAGCAGCTTACGGACAGGGGAAGTTGGCTACACCTTC. Translating gives CASSLRTGEVGYTF. V is TRBV5-6 and J is TRBJ1-2; 9 bases agree with TRBD1. The germline V gene has CDR1 SGHDT and CDR2 YYEEEE. The CDR3 contains 14 residues. V lost 2 bases, J lost 7 bases, and 6 bases stayed unmatched.

In this sample, this clone turned up once. CDR3 amino acids: CASSHDRVNGYTF. CDR3 DNA sequence: TGTGCCAGCAGCCACGACAGGGTTAATGGCTACACCTTC. V is TRBV7-9 and J is TRBJ1-2; 7 bases agree with TRBD1. CDR1 SEHNR and CDR2 FQNEAQ come from the germline V gene (reference sequence). CDR3 length: 13 amino acids. The J segment lost 6 bases and the V segment lost 5 bases, leaving 6 bases of the junction unmatched.

The genes are TRBV28 and TRBJ2-1; D not certain. This CDR3 spans 12 amino acids. Trimming took off 3 bases at V and 4 bases at J, with 4 bases between the two ends. Germline V lookup: CDR1 MDHEN, CDR2 SYDVKM. CDR3 loop: CASSLEYNEQFF. The CDR3 region has the DNA TGTGCCAGCAGTTTGGAGTACAATGAGCAGTTCTTC.

The chain combines TRBV6-5 with TRBJ1-5; D remains unclear. Germline V lookup: CDR1 MNHEY, CDR2 SVGAGI. The CDR3 has 15 amino acids. V was clipped by 5 bases and J by 0 bases, with 11 bases between them. The CDR3 DNA is TGTGCCAGCAGTCGCCAGACGTATAGCAATCAGCCCCAGCATTTT. This sequence encodes CASSRQTYSNQPQHF.

The CDR3, as DNA: TGTGCCAGCAGCGCGACGGGGGTAGCGGGAGTGGGGAATGAGCAGTTCTTC. Translating it yields CASSATGVAGVGNEQFF. The V gene is TRBV28, the J gene TRBJ2-1, with 9 bases lining up with TRBD2. After removal of 6 bases from V and 7 bases from J, the junction contained 16 bases not matched to a gene. From germline, CDR1 is MDHEN and CDR2 SYDVKM. CDR3 length: 17 amino acids.

This chain connects TRBV16 to TRBJ2-1; a possible D gene is TRBD1 (5 bases). The ends were cut back, 4 bases at V and 5 bases at J, with 18 bases in the middle. CDR1 is KGHSY, CDR2 FQNENV, per germline. The CDR3 sequence is 16 residues long. CDR3 amino acids: CASSRGLRGMDNEQFF. CDR3 nucleotide sequence: TGTGCCAGCAGCCGAGGCCTTAGGGGTATGGACAATGAGCAGTTCTTC.

This rearrangement joins TRBV7-9 to TRBJ2-3, with D maybe TRBD1 (6 bases). The germline V gene has CDR1 SEHNR and CDR2 FQNEAQ (reference sequence). This CDR3 has 18 residues. V dropped 2 bases and J dropped 0 bases, with 18 bases sitting between them. The CDR3, as DNA: TGTGCCAGCAGCTTACCGGGACACCGGACCACTAGCACAGATACGCAGTATTTT. This codes for CASSLPGHRTTSTDTQYF.

This chain connects TRBV9 to TRBJ1-5; 7 nucleotides match TRBD1. This CDR3 region has 14 residues. Unmatched junction bases numbered 4, after V lost 3 bases and J lost 4 bases. The germline gives CDR1 SGDLS, CDR2 YYNGEE. CDR3 loop: CASSAGTENQPQHF. In DNA form, the CDR3 reads TGTGCCAGCAGCGCCGGGACAGAAAATCAGCCCCAGCATTTT.

The chain uses TRBV19 and TRBJ1-2; no definite D call. The CDR3 is 14 residues long. Trimming cost V 5 bases and J 0 bases, with 10 bases left between them. CDR1 LNHDA and CDR2 SQIVND come from the germline V gene (reference sequence). Written as DNA, the CDR3 is TGTGCCAGTAGTGCACAGCCTTCTAACTATGGCTACACCTTC. It specifies CASSAQPSNYGYTF.

The J gene is TRBJ1-5, the V gene TRBV18; TRBD1 matches at 7 bases. The CDR3 has 15 residues. Germline V CDR1 and CDR2: KGHSH, LQKENI. With 6 bases clipped from V and 5 bases from J, the junction kept 10 bases outside the gene matches. The DNA of the CDR3 is TGTGCCAGCTCTCCCACTACAGGGGCGGATCAGCCCCAGCATTTT. The encoded protein is CASSPTTGADQPQHF.

The gene calls are TRBV10-3 and TRBJ1-2, with 7 bases aligning to TRBD1. J was trimmed by 8 bases and V by 4 bases; bases with no gene match: 10. The CDR3 consists of 14 residues. Germline V gene lookup returns CDR1 ENHRY and CDR2 SYGVKD. The CDR3 sequence is CAISGEGGAMGYTF. The DNA of the CDR3 is TGTGCCATCAGTGGAGAAGGGGGCGCGATGGGCTACACCTTC.

The V gene is TRBV27, the J gene TRBJ2-1, with 12 bases fitting TRBD1. The CDR3 sequence is 17 residues long. The V segment lost 7 bases and the J segment 10 bases; nucleotides outside the gene matches: 17. Germline-derived CDR1 and CDR2 are MNHEY and SMNVEV (reference sequence). CDR3: CASTTLAGDRGREEQFF. CDR3 in DNA: TGTGCCAGCACCACCCTAGCGGGGGACAGGGGGCGGGAGGAGCAGTTCTTC.

CDR3 in DNA: TGTGCCAGCAGCGCCAGATACTCTGGAAACACCATATATTTT. This translates into CASSARYSGNTIYF. This chain connects TRBV11-1 to TRBJ1-3; D unresolved. Looked up from germline, CDR1 is SGHAT and CDR2 is FQDESV (reference sequence). The CDR3 has 14 amino acids. Deletions cut 5 bases from V and 0 bases from J, with 8 bases between. Using reference TRBV11-1 and TRBJ1-3 for the parts outside the CDR3, the full variable domain is EAEVAQSPRYKITEKSQAVAFWCDPISGHATLYWYRQILGQGPELLVQFQDESVVDDSQLPKDRFSAERLKGVDSTLKIQPAELGDSAMYLCASSARYSGNTIYFGEGSWLTVV.

DNA of the CDR3: TGCGCCAGCAGACGCCAACCTGGATTAGCGGGAAAAAAGCAGTACTTC. Amino acid sequence: CASRRQPGLAGKKQYF. The V and J genes are TRBV4-1 and TRBJ2-7; 8 nucleotides line up with TRBD2. Trimming removed 6 bases from V and 8 bases from J; junction bases left unmatched: 18. The length of the CDR3 is 16 residues. The germline V gene has CDR1 MGHRA and CDR2 YSYEKL.